Each of the 18 T cell receptor beta chains below was sequenced from the same sample in a study of cytomegalovirus exposure and HLA in healthy donors. Both 60 Vbeta primers and 13 Jbeta primers went into the PCR. TCRdb's copy holds only in-frame clones and misses some; the assay was immunoSEQ multiplex PCR. The table has under 200,000 clones, around 80% seen once; the top ten hold under 3%. The specimen sequenced was PBMCs. All receptors derive from a woman in her forties or fifties in good health and CMV-seronegative.

The chain combines TRBV27 with TRBJ2-5; D is perhaps TRBD2 (6 bases). Germline V gene sequence: CDR1 MNHEY, CDR2 SMNVEV (reference sequence). CDR3 length: 15 amino acids. Trimming took off 7 bases at V and 1 base at J, with 16 bases between the two ends. The CDR3 region is CASNTKGLPQETQYF. For the CDR3, the DNA is TGTGCCAGCAACACCAAGGGACTCCCCCAAGAGACCCAGTACTTC.

The gene calls are TRBV18 and TRBJ2-3; weak D call: TRBD1 (5 bases). The CDR3 extends over 13 amino acids. V dropped 2 bases and J dropped 5 bases, with 8 bases sitting between them. Germline V gene sequence: CDR1 KGHSH, CDR2 LQKENI. CDR3 sequence (DNA): TGTGCCAGCTCACCAGATACAGGAGATACGCAGTATTTT. This sequence encodes CASSPDTGDTQYF.

A single count supports this clone. The chain's CDR3 is CASGFRLAGGPSSYNEQFF. Here the CDR3 DNA reads TGTGCTAGTGGTTTCCGGCTAGCGGGGGGACCTAGCTCCTACAATGAGCAGTTCTTC. J is TRBJ2-1 and V is TRBV12-5; TRBD2 matches 11 bases. The CDR3 runs 19 residues. After removal of 3 bases from V and 0 bases from J, the junction contained 10 bases not matched to a gene. Germline V gene data show CDR1 as LGHNT and CDR2 as FRNRAP.

As DNA, the CDR3 is TGTGCCAGCAGCTTGGAGGTGGGCAACACTGAAGCTTTCTTT. The encoded protein is CASSLEVGNTEAFF. V gene TRBV5-6 combines with J gene TRBJ1-1; D uncertain. This CDR3 has 14 amino acids. The germline V and J ends were trimmed by 0 bases and 2 bases, with 8 bases remaining between them. The germline gives CDR1 SGHDT, CDR2 YYEEEE.

V and J are TRBV7-2 and TRBJ2-3, with D possibly matching TRBD2 (7 bases). V gave up 0 bases and J gave up 1 base, with 11 bases separating them. Germline CDR1 reads SGHTA; CDR2 reads FQGNSA. The CDR3 has 16 residues. CDR3: CASSLAGGPGTDTQYF. The DNA of the CDR3 is TGTGCCAGCAGCTTAGCGGGGGGGCCGGGCACAGATACGCAGTATTTT.

The chain employs TRBV7-9 and TRBJ2-5, with unresolved D. V gave up 1 base and J gave up 2 bases, with 5 bases separating them. Germline V gives CDR1 SEHNR, CDR2 FQNEAQ (reference sequence). The CDR3 runs 13 residues. For the CDR3, the DNA is TGTGCCAGCAGCTTAGAGCTGCAAGAGACCCAGTACTTC. Its protein product is CASSLELQETQYF. The full variable domain, in which reference TRBV7-9 and TRBJ2-5 provide the parts outside the CDR3, is DTGVSQNPRHKITKRGQNVTFRCDPISEHNRLYWYRQTLGQGPEFLTYFQNEAQLEKSRLLSDRFSAERPKGSFSTLEIQRTEQGDSAMYLCASSLELQETQYFGPGTRLLVL.

The chain joins TRBV28 to TRBJ2-5; tentatively, D is TRBD1 (7 bases). The germline V gene has CDR1 MDHEN and CDR2 SYDVKM. Deletions cut 6 bases from V and 5 bases from J, with 16 bases between. This CDR3 is built from 14 residues. The CDR3: CASSFRGAGETQYF. CDR3 in DNA: TGTGCCAGCAGCTTCAGGGGGGCTGGGGAGACCCAGTACTTC.

This clone was seen a handful of times. The V and J genes are TRBV28 and TRBJ1-1; 7 bases map to TRBD1. The V gene end was trimmed by 5 bases and the J gene end by 1 base; junction bases not matched to a gene: 7. The CDR3 has 15 residues. Germline CDR1 reads MDHEN; CDR2 reads SYDVKM. The CDR3 is CASSPRQGSNTEAFF. For the CDR3, the DNA is TGTGCCAGCAGTCCGCGACAGGGATCGAACACTGAAGCTTTCTTT.

Concerning this clone: Other DNA sequences in the sample encode the same CDR3. CDR3 sequence (DNA): TGTGCCAGCTCACCCGGGACAGGGGATCAGCCCCAGCATTTT. This encodes CASSPGTGDQPQHF. V gene TRBV18 combines with J gene TRBJ1-5, with 10 bases that match TRBD1. The length of the CDR3 is 14 residues. V was clipped by 3 bases and J by 5 bases; unmatched bases: 1. Germline V gene lookup returns CDR1 KGHSH and CDR2 LQKENI.

The genes are TRBV5-6 and TRBJ2-4; tentatively, D is TRBD2 (7 bases). Trimming pared 2 bases from V and 1 base from J, leaving 13 bases between. The CDR3 consists of 16 residues. Looked up from germline, CDR1 is SGHDT and CDR2 is YYEEEE. CDR3 sequence: CASSLTGGSAKNIQYF. CDR3 nucleotide sequence: TGTGCCAGCAGCTTAACGGGGGGCTCGGCCAAAAACATTCAGTACTTC. The full variable domain, in which reference TRBV5-6 and TRBJ2-4 provide the parts outside the CDR3, is DAGVTQSPTHLIKTRGQQVTLRCSPKSGHDTVSWYQQALGQGPQFIFQYYEEEERQRGNFPDRFSGHQFPNYSSELNVNALLLGDSALYLCASSLTGGSAKNIQYFGAGTRLSVL.

This clone came up a few times. This chain links TRBV4-3 with TRBJ2-5, with unresolved D. The V end lost 1 base, the J end lost 2 bases, and 8 bases lay between the germline ends. Germline assignment: CDR1 LGHNA and CDR2 YSLEER. This CDR3 comprises 14 residues. In DNA, the CDR3 is TGCGCCAGCAGCCAAGGAAACATTCAAGAGACCCAGTACTTC. Its protein is CASSQGNIQETQYF.

This clone was picked up a small number of times. The chain recombines TRBV28 with TRBJ2-7; D unresolved. Germline CDR1 MDHEN, CDR2 SYDVKM. This CDR3 region has 13 residues. V dropped 5 bases and J dropped 3 bases, with 11 bases sitting between them. The CDR3 DNA is TGTGCCAGCAGTCTTTGGGCCCTCTACGAGCAGTACTTC. Protein product: CASSLWALYEQYF. Full variable domain (rest looked up from reference TRBV28 and TRBJ2-7): DVKVTQSSRYLVKRTGEKVFLECVQDMDHENMFWYRQDPGLGLRLIYFSYDVKMKEKGDIPEGYSVSREKKERFSLILESASTNQTSMYLCASSLWALYEQYFGPGTRLTVT.

The chain recombines TRBV11-2 with TRBJ1-2; 7 nucleotides line up with TRBD1. The CDR3 is made up of 13 amino acids. Trimming took 3 bases from V and 6 from J; bases not matched to a gene: 4. Germline CDR1 and CDR2: SGHAT and FQNNGV. This CDR3 is CASSFTGEHGYTF. CDR3 nucleotide sequence: TGTGCCAGCAGCTTCACAGGGGAGCATGGCTACACCTTC.

This clone was observed a handful of times. The chain recombines TRBV30 with TRBJ1-5, with 8 bases aligning to TRBD1. Per the germline V gene, CDR1 is GTSNPN and CDR2 is SVGIG (reference sequence). The ends lost 0 bases at V and 4 bases at J; junction bases unmatched: 5. The CDR3 runs to 15 residues. In DNA form, the CDR3 reads TGTGCCTGGAGTGTAGGGACAGGCGGAAATCAGCCCCAGCATTTT. Amino acids: CAWSVGTGGNQPQHF. The full variable domain, rest sourced from reference TRBV30 and TRBJ1-5, is SQTIHQWPATLVQPVGSPLSLECTVEGTSNPNLYWYRQAAGRGLQLLFYSVGIGQISSEVPQNLSASRPQDRQFILSSKKLLLSDSGFYLCAWSVGTGGNQPQHFGDGTRLSIL.

CDR3 nucleotide sequence: TGTGCCAGCAGCTTAGATGGGGGCCGGTCGAGGGGCTACACCTTC. This translates into CASSLDGGRSRGYTF. V usage is TRBV7-2 and J usage is TRBJ1-2, with D perhaps matching TRBD1 (6 bases). This CDR3 has 15 residues. The V gene's germline CDR1 is SGHTA and CDR2 FQGNSA. The V end was cut by 1 base, the J end by 8 bases, with 17 bases between.

The chain is built from TRBV18 and TRBJ2-2, with TRBD2 matching over 8 bases. The CDR3 is made up of 16 amino acids. CDR1 is KGHSH, CDR2 LQKENI, per germline. Trimming removed 0 bases from V and 6 bases from J; junction bases left unmatched: 6. The CDR3 coding sequence is TGTGCCAGCTCACCACCGATGAGAGCGGGAGCCGGGGAGCTGTTTTTT. This gives the protein CASSPPMRAGAGELFF.

CDR3 protein: CASSEGRGRHNSPLHF. The CDR3 region has the DNA TGTGCCAGCAGTGAAGGCAGGGGACGACATAATTCACCCCTCCACTTT. J is TRBJ1-6 and V is TRBV2, with TRBD1 as a possible D gene (6 bases). Germline V gene lookup returns CDR1 SNHLY and CDR2 FYNNEI. Deletions cut 1 base from V and 5 bases from J, with 12 bases between. The CDR3 has 16 residues.

The gene calls are TRBV6-1 and TRBJ2-7, with a tentative D call TRBD1 (5 bases). The CDR3 covers 16 residues. Per the germline V gene, CDR1 is MNHNS and CDR2 is SASEGT. Trimming pared 0 bases from V and 3 bases from J, leaving 15 bases between. The CDR3 sequence is CASSEATQGRSYEQYF. CDR3 in DNA: TGTGCCAGCAGTGAAGCCACGCAGGGAAGAAGCTACGAGCAGTACTTC.